The 31 T cell receptor beta chains given below trace back to one sample, sequenced in a study of blood T cells in healthy people across ages. Combining a sample-barcoded 5' primer with a J-beta primer mix, a second PCR ran for roughly 7 to 12 cycles. TCRdb re-called the 5' RACE reads through MiXCR, storing one row per CDR3 protein. Found here are around 500,000 distinct CDR3 sequences, about 45% of them singletons; the top ten hold just under 25%. Sequencing was performed on blood. All receptors derive from an elderly man in good health.

The chain links TRBV7-9 to TRBJ2-3; D not certain. Germline V gene sequence: CDR1 SEHNR, CDR2 FQNEAQ (reference sequence). The CDR3 consists of 14 residues. Trimming removed 0 bases from V and 2 bases from J, with 6 bases in between. CDR3 sequence (DNA): TGTGCCAGCAGCTTAGCTAGAATCACAGATACGCAGTATTTT. Protein: CASSLARITDTQYF.

This sequence joins TRBV20-1 and TRBJ1-5; no clear D gene. V gave up 1 base and J gave up 0 bases, with 4 bases separating them. The CDR3 runs 13 residues. The V gene's germline CDR1 is DFQATT and CDR2 SNEGSKA (reference sequence). This CDR3 is CSARGNSNQPQHF. CDR3 in DNA: TGCAGTGCTAGAGGGAATAGCAATCAGCCCCAGCATTTT.

The V gene is TRBV7-9, the J gene TRBJ2-7; tentatively, D is TRBD1 (5 bases). CDR1 SEHNR and CDR2 FQNEAQ come from the germline V gene (reference sequence). This CDR3 comprises 13 residues. With 5 bases removed from V and 3 bases from J, the gap between germline ends came to 11 bases. As DNA, the CDR3 is TGTGCCAGCAGCCGCCTGGACAACTACGAGCAGTACTTC. Translation: CASSRLDNYEQYF.

The sample holds a few counts of this clonotype. The rearrangement links TRBV29-1 to TRBJ2-1; no definite D call. Per the germline V gene, CDR1 is SQVTM and CDR2 is ANQGSEA. The V end lost 6 bases, the J end lost 5 bases, and 11 bases lay between the germline ends. This CDR3 spans 12 amino acids. The CDR3 bases are TGCAGCGTCCCCCTCCTCAACAATGAGCAGTTCTTC. Its translation is CSVPLLNNEQFF.

The chain couples TRBV7-8 to TRBJ2-1; 10 bases fit TRBD2. V trimming: 1 base; J trimming: 0 bases; junction bases outside the gene matches: 6. The CDR3 has 18 amino acids. In germline, CDR1 is SGHVS, CDR2 FQNEAQ. The CDR3 protein is CASSLGTSGRSSYNEQFF. In DNA form, the CDR3 reads TGTGCCAGCAGCTTAGGGACTAGCGGAAGGAGCTCCTACAATGAGCAGTTCTTC.

The rearrangement links TRBV2 to TRBJ1-5, with D maybe TRBD1 (5 bases). Trimming shortened V by 8 bases and J by 4 bases, and 18 bases separated the two germline ends. In germline, CDR1 is SNHLY, CDR2 FYNNEI. The CDR3 totals 15 residues. The CDR3 DNA reads as TGTGCCAGCTCTGACAGAACTAGTAGAAATCAGCCCCAGCATTTT. Its translation: CASSDRTSRNQPQHF.

This clonotype was recorded only once. The chain links TRBV27 to TRBJ2-1, with a weak D call TRBD2 (6 bases). The germline V and J ends were trimmed by 5 bases and 0 bases, with 23 bases remaining between them. Germline loops: CDR1 MNHEY, CDR2 SMNVEV (reference sequence). This CDR3 contains 19 residues. The CDR3 sequence is CASSPYMRGSSSSYNEQFF. CDR3 DNA sequence: TGTGCCAGCAGTCCTTACATGCGGGGAAGCTCGAGCTCCTACAATGAGCAGTTCTTC.

This chain joins TRBV6-6 and TRBJ2-5; the D gene is possibly TRBD1 (6 bases). Between the trimmed V and J ends, which lost 6 bases and 1 base, there was a span of 15 bases. Germline CDR1 is MNHNY and CDR2 is SVGAGI (reference sequence). This CDR3 has 15 residues. CDR3 protein: CASRNPGTTQETQYF. CDR3 nucleotide sequence: TGTGCCAGCAGGAATCCTGGGACAACCCAAGAGACCCAGTACTTC.

Ten or more counts support this clonotype. The CDR3 here is CASSLAPSGEYNEQFF. CDR3 nucleotide sequence: TGTGCCAGCAGCTTGGCTCCTAGCGGGGAATACAATGAGCAGTTCTTC. This chain connects TRBV5-5 to TRBJ2-1, with 9 positions matching TRBD2. Losses at the gene ends were 0 bases for V and 4 bases for J; bases not matched to a gene: 5. Germline lookup yields CDR1 SGHKS and CDR2 YYEKEE (reference sequence). The CDR3 has 16 amino acids.

With respect to this clonotype: A junction end diverges from the germline sequence, so it may reflect a read error. This chain links TRBV28 with TRBJ2-7; D remains ambiguous. CDR3 size: 12 residues. Germline V gene sequence: CDR1 MDHEN, CDR2 SYDVKM. Here the CDR3 DNA reads TGTGTCAGCAGCACCACCGCGTACGAGCAGTACTTC. Translation: CVSSTTAYEQYF.

The table lists this clonotype with a few counts. This rearrangement joins TRBV20-1 to TRBJ2-5, with 8 positions matching TRBD1. V gave up 2 bases and J gave up 4 bases; unmatched junction bases: 6. The CDR3 has 14 residues. The V gene's germline CDR1 is DFQATT and CDR2 SNEGSKA (reference sequence). In nucleotides, the CDR3 is TGCAGTGCTAGATTCAGGGGGCGGGGAGAGACCCAGTACTTC. It translates to CSARFRGRGETQYF.

The chain has TRBV4-3 and TRBJ2-5, with D possibly TRBD2 on 6 matching bases. V dropped 2 bases and J dropped 5 bases, with 18 bases sitting between them. This CDR3 comprises 16 residues. Germline assignment: CDR1 LGHNA and CDR2 YSLEER. For the CDR3, the DNA is TGCGCCAGCAGCCAATCCCGTTGGAGGGGAGCCGAGACCCAGTACTTC. This translates into CASSQSRWRGAETQYF.

V is TRBV9 and J is TRBJ2-1, with 8 bases matching TRBD2. CDR1 is SGDLS and CDR2 is YYNGEE in the germline V gene. The CDR3 runs 15 residues. Trimming at V came to 2 bases and at J to 0 bases, leaving 1 base not matched to a gene. The CDR3 nucleotides are TGTGCCAGCAGCGTGACTAGCGCCTCCTACAATGAGCAGTTCTTC. Protein: CASSVTSASYNEQFF.

The J gene is TRBJ1-1, the V gene TRBV4-3, with D unresolved. Germline CDR1 is LGHNA and CDR2 is YSLEER. V was cut by 1 base and J by 0 bases, with 15 bases left in between. This CDR3 is 17 amino acids long. CDR3 DNA: TGCGCCAGCAGCCAAGCCACCGCAGGCACTATGAACACTGAAGCTTTCTTT. Translated: CASSQATAGTMNTEAFF.

The chain recombines TRBV5-1 with TRBJ2-5; D gene ambiguous. The J call may be in error: the DNA end matches TRBJ2-7 better. The CDR3 covers 14 residues. Per germline, CDR1 SGHRS and CDR2 YFSETQ. CDR3 sequence reads: CASSFGVIDHEQYF. The CDR3 region has the DNA TGCGCCAGCAGCTTTGGCGTAATAGACCACGAGCAGTACTTC.

This clonotype has only a few counts. The CDR3 protein is CASSSDAGTEAFF. CDR3 DNA sequence: TGTGCCAGCAGCTCGGACGCCGGGACTGAAGCTTTCTTT. This chain links TRBV7-3 with TRBJ1-1; D uncertain. From germline, CDR1 is SGHTA and CDR2 FQGTGA. V lost 4 bases and J lost 5, with 11 bases in between. The CDR3 spans 13 residues. The full variable domain, its missing parts supplied by reference TRBV7-3 and TRBJ1-1, is GAGVSQTPSNKVTEKGKYVELRCDPISGHTALYWYRQSLGQGPEFLIYFQGTGAADDSGLPNDRFFAVRPEGSVSTLKIQRTERGDSAVYLCASSSDAGTEAFFGQGTRLTVV.

This clonotype has more than one count but fewer than ten. This sequence joins TRBV7-9 and TRBJ2-5, with D possibly TRBD2 on 7 matching bases. CDR3 length: 14 residues. V lost 8 bases and J 4 bases, leaving 17 bases between the germline ends. The germline gives CDR1 SEHNR, CDR2 FQNEAQ (reference sequence). CDR3 nucleotide sequence: TGTGCCAGCTTTTTTACAGGGAGGGGAGAGACCCAGTACTTC. Translation gives CASFFTGRGETQYF.

The chain uses TRBV5-1 and TRBJ2-3; 7 positions agree with TRBD1. V lost 4 bases and J lost 6; bases outside the gene matches: 17. Germline assignment: CDR1 SGHRS and CDR2 YFSETQ. CDR3 length equals 17 residues. The CDR3 DNA follows: TGCGCCAGCAGCAGAGATCCGGGACAGACCATCGGGGATACGCAGTATTTT. Residues: CASSRDPGQTIGDTQYF. Based on the CDR3 plus reference TRBV5-1 and TRBJ2-3, the full variable domain is KAGVTQTPRYLIKTRGQQVTLSCSPISGHRSVSWYQQTPGQGLQFLFEYFSETQRNKGNFPGRFSGRQFSNSRSEMNVSTLELGDSALYLCASSRDPGQTIGDTQYFGPGTRLTVL.

This clonotype has a handful of counts. This chain links TRBV29-1 with TRBJ2-1; no definite D call. This CDR3 spans 13 amino acids. Trimming removed 5 bases from V and 4 bases from J, with 12 bases in between. Germline V lookup: CDR1 SQVTM, CDR2 ANQGSEA. CDR3 nucleotides: TGCAGCGTTTCGACGCAAACATACAATGAGCAGTTCTTC. This gives the protein CSVSTQTYNEQFF.

V is TRBV7-2 and J is TRBJ1-5; TRBD1 is a possible D gene (5 bases). V was cut by 6 bases and J by 1 base, with 13 bases left in between. Germline V gene data show CDR1 as SGHTA and CDR2 as FQGNSA. CDR3 size: 15 residues. Here the CDR3 reads CASRPTETSNQPQHF. CDR3 bases: TGTGCCAGCAGACCGACAGAGACGAGCAATCAGCCCCAGCATTTT.

This clonotype has just a few counts. J is TRBJ1-5 and V is TRBV20-1; D possibly corresponds to TRBD1 (5 bases). The CDR3 consists of 14 residues. The germline V gene has CDR1 DFQATT and CDR2 SNEGSKA (reference sequence). The ends were cut back, 6 bases at V and 4 bases at J, with 16 bases in the middle. CDR3 coding DNA: TGCAGTGCCCTCACTGTGGGGGGAAATCAGCCCCAGCATTTT. The encoded protein is CSALTVGGNQPQHF.

CDR3 sequence reads: CASRPSPGTLRNEQFF. The CDR3 DNA reads TGTGCCAGCAGACCATCTCCAGGGACACTTCGGAATGAGCAGTTCTTC. The rearrangement uses TRBV27 and TRBJ2-1, with TRBD1 as a possible D gene (6 bases). Germline V CDR1 and CDR2: MNHEY, SMNVEV (reference sequence). V was cut by 6 bases and J by 7 bases, with 22 bases left in between. CDR3 length: 16 amino acids.

The CDR3 reads CASSSLAGAVNEQYF. The CDR3 nucleotides are TGTGCCAGCAGTTCACTAGCGGGAGCGGTCAACGAGCAGTACTTC. J is TRBJ2-7 and V is TRBV28, with 11 bases that match TRBD2. The CDR3 has 15 amino acids. V shed 4 bases and J 5 bases; nucleotides not matched to a gene: 7. The germline CDR1 and CDR2 sequences are MDHEN and SYDVKM.

The chain joins TRBV7-2 to TRBJ2-7, with D possibly called TRBD1 or TRBD2 (6 bases each). Germline CDR1 SGHTA, CDR2 FQGNSA. With 5 bases removed from V and 1 base from J, the gap between germline ends came to 15 bases. This CDR3 spans 15 amino acids. This CDR3 reads CASSLLRGVSYEQYF. DNA for the CDR3: TGTGCCAGCAGCCTCCTGAGGGGGGTATCCTACGAGCAGTACTTC.

This clonotype occurred a few times. The V gene is TRBV5-1, the J gene TRBJ2-1, with 9 nucleotides matching TRBD2. CDR1 SGHRS and CDR2 YFSETQ come from the germline V gene. CDR3 size: 15 residues. V was pared by 0 bases and J by 6 bases, with 4 bases of the junction left unmatched. The CDR3 DNA reads TGCGCCAGCAGCTTGGTAGCGGGAGAGGTCAATGAGCAGTTCTTC. Translating it yields CASSLVAGEVNEQFF.

This clonotype was seen a handful of times. The J gene is TRBJ1-1, the V gene TRBV27, with TRBD1 identical over 11 bases. Germline CDR1 reads MNHEY; CDR2 reads SMNVEV (reference sequence). The CDR3 is made up of 17 amino acids. V lost 6 bases to trimming and J lost 0 bases; unmatched junction nucleotides: 9. CDR3 sequence: CASRRGQGAGVNTEAFF. The CDR3 DNA sequence: TGTGCCAGCAGACGAGGACAGGGGGCAGGTGTGAACACTGAAGCTTTCTTT.

This clonotype has just a few counts. A single base separates this from a much larger clone, so it may be a read error. V gene TRBV6-5 combines with J gene TRBJ2-1, with D maybe TRBD1 (6 bases). Judging by the DNA end, TRBJ2-7 fits better; the J call may be wrong. This CDR3 has 16 amino acids. The germline CDR1 and CDR2 sequences are MNHEY and SVGAGI. This CDR3 reads CASSSTGQGSYNEQYF. The CDR3 DNA follows: TGTGCCAGCAGCTCCACAGGGCAGGGGTCCTACAATGAGCAGTACTTC.

CDR3 amino acids: CASSLTGDFIGELFF. The CDR3 coding sequence is TGCGCCAGCAGCTTAACAGGGGATTTCATCGGGGAGCTGTTTTTT. The chain carries TRBV4-3 and TRBJ2-2, with TRBD1 identical over 7 bases. The V gene end was trimmed by 5 bases and the J gene end by 7 bases; junction bases not matched to a gene: 10. The CDR3 contains 15 residues. The germline gives CDR1 LGHNA, CDR2 YSLEER.

This clonotype was counted many times. The chain carries TRBV7-2 and TRBJ2-1; 8 bases map to TRBD1. Trimming at V came to 5 bases and at J to 0 bases, leaving 3 bases not matched to a gene. The CDR3 is made up of 15 amino acids. Germline CDR1 reads SGHTA; CDR2 reads FQGNSA. This CDR3 is CASSRTGSSYNEQFF. CDR3 in DNA: TGTGCCAGCAGCCGGACAGGGAGCTCCTACAATGAGCAGTTCTTC. Filled out from reference TRBV7-2 and TRBJ2-1, the complete variable domain reads GAGVSQSPSNKVTEKGKDVELRCDPISGHTALYWYRQSLGQGLEFLIYFQGNSAPDKSGLPSDRFSAERTGGSVSTLTIQRTQQEDSAVYLCASSRTGSSYNEQFFGPGTRLTVL.

The chain has TRBV3-1 and TRBJ2-1; D is tentatively TRBD1 or TRBD2 (5 bases each). CDR1 is LGHDT and CDR2 is YNNKEL in the germline V gene (reference sequence). The CDR3 is made up of 12 amino acids. The V end lost 1 base, the J end lost 11 bases, and 9 bases lay between the germline ends. CDR3 in amino acids: CASSQVGDQQFF. CDR3 DNA: TGTGCCAGCAGCCAAGTCGGGGACCAGCAGTTCTTC.

The J gene is TRBJ2-3, the V gene TRBV20-1, with a tentative D call TRBD2 (6 bases). V lost 6 bases, J lost 3 bases, and 19 bases lay in between. Germline V lookup: CDR1 DFQATT, CDR2 SNEGSKA (reference sequence). There are 15 residues in the CDR3. Written as DNA, the CDR3 is TGCAGTGCCGGACGACTAGATGCAGTGACAGATACGCAGTATTTT. Protein: CSAGRLDAVTDTQYF.